Described below is a single TCR beta chain sequence and its context. As processed by the authors: Amplification of reference gene primers provided the estimated nucleated cell counts. The repertoire was sequenced with immunoSEQ multiplex PCR; TCRdb's copy has only in-frame clones and lacks some. Clonal size and the V and J genes are those of that table, whereas D and trimming came from the DNA. This repertoire shows about 190,000 clones, about 81% found once; its top ten account for 12%. The source of the sample is a study of blood T cell repertoires in COVID-19. On the study more broadly: The samples span acute and convalescent COVID-19 from the United States, Italy and Spain. PBMCs, B-cell-depleted T cells, or T cells provided the cDNA or gDNA that made up the material.

The sequenced sample consisted of peripheral blood. The origin of this receptor is a woman aged 80 or over with COVID-19, enrolled during active disease.

The CDR3 here is CASSPSGVYNEQFF. In DNA, the CDR3 is TGTGCCAGCTCACCTAGCGGGGTTTACAATGAGCAGTTCTTC. J is TRBJ2-1 and V is TRBV18; 8 bases are shared with TRBD2. In germline, CDR1 is KGHSH, CDR2 LQKENI. V lost 3 bases, J lost 4 bases, and 2 bases stayed unmatched. This CDR3 is built from 14 residues.